A selection of T cell receptor beta chains follows, all from one sample in a study of CD8 T cells in Susac syndrome. In TCRdb, the immunoSEQ multiplex PCR reads were re-called with MiXCR into one record per CDR3 protein. The table has hundreds of thousands of distinct CDR3 sequences, about 96% seen once. Sequencing input: CD4+ T cells from PBMCs. These receptors were obtained from a human donor with Susac syndrome. The CDR3 runs from the conserved cysteine through the conserved F or W. The D gene is left open where the match is weak. Where a row states a size, it is once, few, many or the class of an expanded clone; other rows omit it.

>-|-|TRBJ2-3|TRBV7-6
CASSLGGTLDTQYF
TGTGCCAGCAGCTTAGGAGGCACGCTCGATACGCAGTATTTT
>TRBD1|-|TRBJ1-2|TRBV20-1
CSARGRGQDYGYTF
TGCAGTGCTAGGGGGAGGGGACAGGACTATGGCTACACCTTC
>TRBD2|-|TRBJ2-3|TRBV12-3/TRBV12-4
CASSLGGSGDTQYF
TGTGCCAGCAGTTTAGGCGGGAGTGGAGATACGCAGTATTTT
>TRBD1|once|TRBJ1-2|TRBV9
CASTPTGGNGYTF
TGTGCCAGCACACCAACAGGGGGGAATGGCTACACCTTC
>-|-|TRBJ2-5|TRBV20-1
CSARDLGGTETQYF
TGCAGTGCTAGAGATCTTGGAGGGACAGAGACCCAGTACTTC
>-|once|TRBJ1-2|TRBV28
CGISTLDNYGYTF
TGTGGGATCAGCACACTGGATAACTATGGCTACACCTTC
>TRBD1|-|TRBJ1-2|TRBV10-3
CAIRGQEPNYGYTF
TGTGCCATCAGGGGACAGGAACCTAACTATGGCTACACCTTC
>-|few|TRBJ2-7|TRBV3-1
CASSQGSSYEQYF
TGTGCCAGCAGCCAAGGTAGCTCCTACGAGCAGTACTTC
>-|-|TRBJ2-5|TRBV30
CAWSVVGGRETQYF
TGTGCCTGGAGTGTAGTGGGGGGTCGAGAGACCCAGTACTTC
>TRBD1|-|TRBJ2-2|TRBV3-1
CASSQRDRVAGELFF
TGTGCCAGCAGCCAACGGGACAGGGTGGCCGGGGAGCTGTTTTTT
>-|-|TRBJ2-6|TRBV12-3/TRBV12-4
CASTNISGANVLTF
TGTGCCAGCACCAATATCTCTGGGGCCAACGTCCTGACTTTC
>-|-|TRBJ2-1|TRBV4-1
CASKEVNNEQFF
TGCGCCAGCAAGGAGGTTAACAATGAGCAGTTCTTC
>-|-|TRBJ2-3|TRBV25-1
CASSEEDTQYF
TGTGCCAGCAGTGAAGAAGATACGCAGTATTTT
>-|few|TRBJ2-3|TRBV18
CASSPGADTQYF
TGTGCCAGCTCTCCCGGGGCAGATACGCAGTATTTT
>TRBD1|-|TRBJ2-5|TRBV27
CASSPGQGVKETQYF
TGTGCCAGCAGCCCGGGACAGGGGGTGAAAGAGACCCAGTACTTC
>-|-|TRBJ1-2|TRBV4-1
CASSQERGSTANYGYTF
TGCGCCAGCAGCCAAGAAAGAGGCTCGACAGCTAACTATGGCTACACCTTC
>TRBD2|once|TRBJ2-2|TRBV7-2
CASSLDQREKGATGELFF
TGTGCCAGCAGTCTAGATCAGCGGGAGAAGGGTGCCACCGGGGAGCTGTTTTTT
>TRBD1|-|TRBJ1-2|TRBV12-5
CASGDRDRNYGYTF
TGTGCTAGTGGTGATAGGGACAGAAACTATGGCTACACCTTC
>-|-|TRBJ2-3|TRBV15
CATSRDIADTQYF
TGTGCCACCAGCAGAGATATCGCAGATACGCAGTATTTT
>TRBD1|-|TRBJ1-2|TRBV5-1
CASSLQGATGYTF
TGCGCCAGCAGCTTACAGGGGGCCACTGGCTACACCTTC
>-|-|TRBJ1-4|TRBV5-1
CASSLSEKLFF
TGCGCCAGCAGCTTGAGTGAAAAACTGTTTTTT
>-|-|TRBJ1-4|TRBV15
CATSRQWGGGEKLFF
TGTGCCACCAGCAGACAGTGGGGGGGAGGCGAAAAACTGTTTTTT
>TRBD1|-|TRBJ1-3|TRBV7-2
CASSSSGGASGNTIYF
TGTGCCAGCAGCTCGTCAGGGGGCGCGTCTGGAAACACCATATATTTT
>TRBD2|-|TRBJ2-1|TRBV7-3
CASSGPGSSGYNEQFF
TGTGCCAGCAGCGGCCCCGGGTCTAGCGGCTACAATGAGCAGTTCTTC
>-|once|TRBJ2-2|TRBV19
CASSRASLTGELFF
TGTGCCAGTAGTAGAGCGAGCTTGACCGGGGAGCTGTTTTTT
>-|-|TRBJ1-5|TRBV4-1
CASSLAAVQGLAGSNQPQHF
TGCGCCAGCAGCCTAGCCGCGGTCCAGGGACTAGCAGGCAGCAATCAGCCCCAGCATTTT
>-|once|TRBJ2-3|TRBV1
CTSSQDQREGSNPDTQYF
TGCACCAGCAGCCAAGATCAGCGGGAGGGCAGTAATCCGGATACGCAGTATTTT
>TRBD2|-|TRBJ2-2|TRBV7-9
CASSSPWTSGRPGELFF
TGTGCCAGCAGCTCCCCCTGGACTAGCGGGAGACCCGGGGAGCTGTTTTTT
>-|-|TRBJ2-7|TRBV28
CASSFIKGEQYF
TGTGCCAGCAGTTTTATAAAGGGCGAGCAGTACTTC
>TRBD2|-|TRBJ2-5|TRBV29-1
CSAGTRISETQYF
TGCAGCGCCGGGACTAGGATCAGCGAGACCCAGTACTTC
>-|-|TRBJ2-2|TRBV20-1
CSARDFGSRGTTGELFF
TGCAGTGCTAGAGATTTTGGATCGCGGGGAACCACCGGGGAGCTGTTTTTT
>-|-|TRBJ2-1|TRBV6-4
CASSEGEGAYNEQFF
TGTGCCAGCAGCGAGGGGGAGGGCGCCTACAATGAGCAGTTCTTC
>TRBD2|-|TRBJ2-7|TRBV5-1
CASSLEGRTREQYF
TGCGCCAGCAGCTTGGAGGGGCGGACTAGGGAGCAGTACTTC
>-|-|TRBJ1-1|TRBV30
CAWSIAGWRNTEAFF
TGTGCCTGGAGTATTGCAGGGTGGAGGAACACTGAAGCTTTCTTT
>-|-|TRBJ1-1|TRBV24-1
CATSFRGSTEAFF
TGTGCCACCAGTTTTAGGGGGAGCACTGAAGCTTTCTTT
>-|once|TRBJ2-7|TRBV2
CASYKGLVAYEQYF
TGTGCCAGTTATAAGGGGCTTGTAGCCTACGAGCAGTACTTC
>-|-|TRBJ1-4|TRBV30
CACPAATNEKLFF
TGTGCCTGCCCAGCTGCAACTAATGAAAAACTGTTTTTT
>-|-|TRBJ1-5|TRBV10-2
CASRTGYGNQPQHF
TGCGCCAGCAGGACTGGGTACGGCAATCAGCCCCAGCATTTT
>-|once|TRBJ1-1|TRBV7-8
CASSQEGSYTEAFF
TGTGCCAGCAGCCAGGAGGGGTCATACACTGAAGCTTTCTTT
>-|-|TRBJ2-7|TRBV20-1
CSARARQISYEQYF
TGCAGTGCTAGAGCACGACAGATCTCCTACGAGCAGTACTTC
>-|-|TRBJ1-1|TRBV20-1
CSAPIREAFF
TGCAGTGCCCCGATCAGGGAAGCTTTCTTT
>-|-|TRBJ1-2|TRBV7-9
CASSPSREGYGYTF
TGTGCCAGCAGCCCCTCCAGGGAGGGATATGGCTACACCTTC
>TRBD1|-|TRBJ2-7|TRBV4-1
CASTRGQGAYEQYF
TGCGCCAGCACTCGCGGACAGGGGGCCTACGAGCAGTACTTC
>TRBD2|-|TRBJ2-7|TRBV7-2
CASSRDYRSYEQYF
TGTGCCAGCAGCAGGGACTACCGCTCCTACGAGCAGTACTTC
>TRBD1|-|TRBJ2-1|TRBV7-9
CASSFGTDNEQFF
TGTGCCAGCAGCTTTGGGACAGACAATGAGCAGTTCTTC
>TRBD1|-|TRBJ2-1|TRBV29-1
CSVQRGQGRSSEQFF
TGCAGCGTACAAAGGGGACAGGGGAGGTCTAGTGAGCAGTTCTTC
>TRBD2|-|TRBJ2-7|TRBV20-1
CSASLGLAAAYEQYF
TGCAGTGCTAGTCTTGGACTAGCCGCGGCCTACGAGCAGTACTTC
>-|-|TRBJ2-7|TRBV20-1
CSARSNSEQYF
TGCAGTGCTAGATCGAATTCCGAGCAGTACTTC
>-|-|TRBJ1-2|TRBV19
CASTGVGYTF
TGTGCCAGTACAGGGGTCGGCTACACCTTC
>TRBD1|-|TRBJ1-2|TRBV27
CASSLSRTGGGYTF
TGTGCCAGCAGTTTATCAAGGACAGGGGGCGGCTACACCTTC
>TRBD2|-|TRBJ2-1|TRBV4-1
CASSQVSRGLAGGGEQFF
TGCGCCAGCAGCCAAGTCAGCCGGGGACTAGCGGGAGGGGGTGAGCAGTTCTTC
>TRBD1|-|TRBJ1-1|TRBV4-1
CASSQDNNRGPEAFF
TGCGCCAGCAGCCAAGATAACAACAGGGGCCCTGAAGCTTTCTTT